This record looks at one T cell receptor beta chain sequence and its context. Its recognized antigen is unknown. One junction end does not reproduce the germline sequence, and a read error may be involved. Genomic DNA served as template for TCR beta VDJ combination and CDR3 sequence profiling. TCR repertoire sequencing was run on an Illumina HiSeq 2000. The paper's processing steps were these. Repertoire assessment relied on Simpson's diversity index, CDR3 size and DJ length profiles, and TRBV/TRBJ rearrangement plots. The most abundant DNA sequence in the deep sequencing data was taken as the immunodominant clone. CDR3 amino acid sequences were screened for sharing across subjects and compared with published repertoires and the VDJdb database. TCRdb handled the public reads itself, with Q25 trimming in fastp and clone calling in MiXCR, and kept productive beta chains. Records with the same CDR3 protein are collapsed into one entry carrying the most frequent genes and DNA. The authors' filters were not applied to this entry. Counted in this sample were about 160,000 distinct CDR3 sequences; 48% of them appeared once. About 31% of the sample lies in the top ten.

The CDR3 contains 16 residues, cysteine and phenylalanine counted. Of the read, only the CDR3 DNA is kept; its 48 bases are in frame from base 1. From the germline V gene, CDR1 is KGHDR and CDR2 is SFDVKD. This sample is part of a study of CD8+CD57+ T cells in acquired aplastic anemia (dated by TCRdb to the late 2010s). At the level of the whole study: Extracted DNA from sorted CD4+ and CD8+ cells averaged 3.2 ug, ranging from about 0.18 to 27.4 ug. CD8+CD57+ expansion was defined as a frequency above the mean frequency observed in healthy subjects. The study at large found these results: Roughly 30 CD8+ CDR3 sequences were shared between patients and controls but appeared highly expressed in patients and within their immunodominant clones. Patients and healthy controls showed no significant difference in CD8+ Simpson's diversity (P=0.060).

Flow cytometry had shown CD8+CD57+ cell expansion in the patients selected for sequencing. Severe acquired aplastic anemia was diagnosed in all patients according to International Study of Aplastic Anemia and Agranulocytosis and Camitta criteria. At the time blood was sampled, none of the patients had received any therapy. TCR repertoires of sorted CD4+ and CD8+ blood T cells from severe aplastic anemia patients and healthy subjects were deep-sequenced in the study. Patients were enrolled in the USA under clinicaltrials.gov protocols 00001620, 01623167, 00001397, 00071045, 00081523 and 00961064. Ficoll-Paque density gradient centrifugation was used to isolate peripheral blood mononuclear cells. Before DNA extraction, CD4+ and CD8+ T cells were sorted with FACS or magnetic beads.

The sequenced sample consisted of sorted CD4+, CD8+, or CD8+CD57+ T cells (not recorded which) from PBMCs. This receptor was identified in a human donor with aplastic anemia. The rearranged chain carries TRBV24-1 and TRBJ1-6, with TRBD1 tentatively as D gene (6 bases match). Here the CDR3 is given as CATGEGGGTYNSPLHF. The nucleotide sequence reads as follows: TGCGCCACCGGTGAGGGGGGAGGGACCTATAATTCACCCCTCCACTTT.